The 2 T cell receptor beta chains reported below all come from one sample, sequenced in a study of T cell changes during pregnancy in multiple sclerosis. TCRdb keeps only in-frame clones here, not all; method: immunoSEQ multiplex PCR. This repertoire shows about 93,000 clones, around 92% found once; its top ten account for more than 2%. This material consisted of peripheral blood, taken after pregnancy. The receptors here all came from a female donor with multiple sclerosis, enrolled in a pregnancy study.

The chain carries TRBV9 and TRBJ1-4; D is undetermined. The V gene's germline CDR1 is SGDLS and CDR2 YYNGEE. The CDR3 sequence is 15 residues long. V dropped 0 bases and J dropped 8 bases, with 14 bases sitting between them. CDR3 bases: TGTGCCAGCAGCGTAGAAAGTTCGGGGATAGAAAAACTGTTTTTT. Its protein is CASSVESSGIEKLFF.

The chain recombines TRBV6-5 with TRBJ2-7; possible D gene TRBD2, 6 bases. The CDR3 sequence is 15 residues long. CDR1 and CDR2 (germline): MNHEY, SVGAGI. Between the trimmed V and J ends, which lost 8 bases and 2 bases, there was a span of 19 bases. As DNA, the CDR3 is TGTGCCAGCGGCCCGGGCGGGCTAGCGACCTACGAGCAGTACTTC. Its translation is CASGPGGLATYEQYF.